One sample yielded the 27 T cell receptor beta chains listed below, sequenced in a study of technical replicates of blood from a handful of donors. Produced via immunoSEQ multiplex PCR; TCRdb's table is partial and in-frame only. The profile covers tens of thousands of clones, with approximately 95% appearing a single time and around 0.36% taken by the ten largest. Sequencing was carried out using T cells isolated from PBMCs. These receptors all come from a human donor in good health.

The chain combines TRBV27 with TRBJ1-2; D unresolved. CDR3 length: 14 amino acids. Per the germline V gene, CDR1 is MNHEY and CDR2 is SMNVEV (reference sequence). V gave up 3 bases and J gave up 0 bases, with 8 bases separating them. As DNA, the CDR3 is TGTGCCAGCAGTTTGGGGAGGGCTAACTATGGCTACACCTTC. This gives the protein CASSLGRANYGYTF.

The chain is built from TRBV28 and TRBJ2-3; no clear D. This CDR3 region has 13 residues. The V end lost 3 bases, the J end lost 2 bases, and 6 bases lay between the germline ends. Germline V gives CDR1 MDHEN, CDR2 SYDVKM. Here the CDR3 reads CASSFVVTDTQYF. The CDR3, as DNA: TGTGCCAGCAGTTTCGTCGTCACAGATACGCAGTATTTT.

V usage is TRBV25-1 and J usage is TRBJ1-5, with D uncertain. V shed 3 bases and J shed 0 bases, with 6 bases lying between them. The CDR3 has 14 amino acids. The germline V gene encodes CDR1 MGHDK and CDR2 SYGVNS. The CDR3 loop is CASSDPYSNQPQHF. Here the CDR3 DNA reads TGTGCCAGCAGTGATCCTTATAGCAATCAGCCCCAGCATTTT.

This chain connects TRBV29-1 to TRBJ2-1; D possibly corresponds to TRBD2 (7 bases). This CDR3 has 11 residues. The V gene's germline CDR1 is SQVTM and CDR2 ANQGSEA. The V and J ends lost 4 bases and 10 bases respectively, with 11 bases between them. CDR3 loop: CSVGGGSEQFF. The CDR3 region has the DNA TGCAGCGTTGGGGGGGGCAGCGAGCAGTTCTTC.

V usage is TRBV6-5 and J usage is TRBJ1-2, with D possibly matching TRBD1 (6 bases). Germline V gene sequence: CDR1 MNHEY, CDR2 SVGAGI. Trimming removed 5 bases from V and 2 bases from J, with 9 bases in between. The CDR3 loop spans 13 amino acids. For the CDR3, the DNA is TGTGCCAGCAGTGACGGACAGAACTATGGCTACACCTTC. This sequence encodes CASSDGQNYGYTF.

This clone was counted once. The chain joins TRBV7-9 to TRBJ2-5; D might be TRBD2 (7 bases). The V gene's germline CDR1 is SEHNR and CDR2 FQNEAQ (reference sequence). The CDR3 runs to 15 residues. V lost 3 bases to trimming and J lost 3 bases, with 14 bases between them. The CDR3: CASSFGGGGKETQYF. CDR3 sequence (DNA): TGTGCCAGCAGCTTTGGTGGCGGGGGCAAAGAGACCCAGTACTTC.

J is TRBJ1-2 and V is TRBV5-1, with D possibly TRBD1 on 6 matching bases. This CDR3 spans 12 amino acids. Germline values: CDR1 SGHRS, CDR2 YFSETQ. V lost 5 bases and J 5 bases, leaving 10 bases between the germline ends. The CDR3 reads CASSHDRYGYTF. The CDR3 coding sequence is TGCGCCAGCAGTCACGACAGGTATGGCTACACCTTC.

In DNA form, the CDR3 reads TGTGCCAGCAGCTCCAGCGGGAGCAATCAGCCCCAGCATTTT. Encoded protein: CASSSSGSNQPQHF. The V and J genes are TRBV7-3 and TRBJ1-5; no clear D gene. The CDR3 spans 14 residues. The V gene lost 4 bases and the J gene lost 1 base, with 8 bases spanning the gap. From germline, CDR1 is SGHTA and CDR2 FQGTGA.

This chain links TRBV15 with TRBJ2-2; D remains unclear. Looked up from germline, CDR1 is LNHNV and CDR2 is YYDKDF (reference sequence). The CDR3 extends over 14 amino acids. Trimming shortened V by 1 base and J by 1 base, and 4 bases separated the two germline ends. The DNA for the CDR3 is TGTGCCACCAGCAGAGCAAAGAACACCGGGGAGCTGTTTTTT. Translation: CATSRAKNTGELFF.

The chain recombines TRBV7-9 with TRBJ2-3; 9 bases fit TRBD2. This CDR3 region has 14 residues. Trimming took 5 bases from V and 5 from J; bases not matched to a gene: 5. Germline lookup yields CDR1 SEHNR and CDR2 FQNEAQ (reference sequence). The CDR3, as DNA: TGTGCCAGCAGCCTTAGCGGGAGTAGAGATACGCAGTATTTT. As protein: CASSLSGSRDTQYF.

The chain employs TRBV5-1 and TRBJ2-5; D is perhaps TRBD1 (6 bases). V was trimmed by 4 bases and J by 1 base, leaving 17 bases between them. The CDR3 totals 16 residues. Germline V gene lookup returns CDR1 SGHRS and CDR2 YFSETQ. The CDR3 DNA reads TGCGCCAGCAGCCCGGACCCCCAGGGGCCCCAAGAGACCCAGTACTTC. Translated: CASSPDPQGPQETQYF. Combining the CDR3 with reference TRBV5-1 and TRBJ2-5 gives the whole variable domain KAGVTQTPRYLIKTRGQQVTLSCSPISGHRSVSWYQQTPGQGLQFLFEYFSETQRNKGNFPGRFSGRQFSNSRSEMNVSTLELGDSALYLCASSPDPQGPQETQYFGPGTRLLVL.

The chain has TRBV28 and TRBJ2-7, with a possible D match to TRBD2 (6 bases). The V and J ends lost 2 bases and 2 bases respectively, with 16 bases between them. CDR1 and CDR2 (germline): MDHEN, SYDVKM. CDR3 length equals 16 residues. The CDR3 bases are TGTGCCAGCAGTTTAATAATGGGGACGGGGGCCTACGAGCAGTACTTC. Translated: CASSLIMGTGAYEQYF.

The rearrangement links TRBV2 to TRBJ2-1; 7 nucleotides align to TRBD2. The CDR3 is made up of 15 amino acids. V lost 2 bases to trimming and J lost 8 bases; unmatched junction nucleotides: 9. Germline CDR1 reads SNHLY; CDR2 reads FYNNEI. The CDR3 spells CASSEQAGRDDEQFF. CDR3 DNA sequence: TGTGCCAGCAGTGAACAGGCAGGGAGGGACGATGAGCAGTTCTTC.

The chain carries TRBV6-1 and TRBJ1-5; D is unresolved. The germline gives CDR1 MNHNS, CDR2 SASEGT. V was clipped by 5 bases and J by 7 bases, with 9 bases between them. This CDR3 is 12 amino acids long. CDR3 region: CASSFGRQPQHF. CDR3 sequence (DNA): TGTGCCAGCAGTTTTGGGAGGCAGCCCCAGCATTTT.

This clone showed up just once. The chain uses TRBV7-9 and TRBJ2-3; D gene ambiguous. The germline V and J ends were trimmed by 3 bases and 6 bases, with 7 bases remaining between them. Germline V gene lookup returns CDR1 SEHNR and CDR2 FQNEAQ (reference sequence). This CDR3 has 12 residues. CDR3 sequence reads: CASSLGVDTQYF. CDR3 in DNA: TGTGCCAGCAGCTTGGGCGTGGATACGCAGTATTTT.

V gene TRBV16 combines with J gene TRBJ1-1; 9 bases fit TRBD1. This CDR3 is built from 16 residues. J gave up 5 bases and V 2 bases, and 9 bases lay outside the gene matches. Germline CDR1 is KGHSY and CDR2 is FQNENV. The chain's CDR3 is CASSQDTGGIGTEAFF. The CDR3 DNA sequence: TGTGCCAGCAGCCAAGACACAGGGGGCATCGGGACTGAAGCTTTCTTT.

The chain recombines TRBV7-9 with TRBJ2-3; 10 bases are a match to TRBD2. CDR1 and CDR2 from the germline V gene are SEHNR and FQNEAQ (reference sequence). This CDR3 has 15 amino acids. The V and J ends lost 4 bases and 5 bases, in that order; junction bases with no gene match: 6. DNA for the CDR3: TGTGCCAGCAGCTATACTAGCGGGACCAGAGATACGCAGTATTTT. It translates to CASSYTSGTRDTQYF.

The gene calls are TRBV9 and TRBJ1-1; 8 bases agree with TRBD1. This CDR3 spans 14 amino acids. J lost 4 bases, V lost 1 base, and 3 bases had no gene match. Germline V gives CDR1 SGDLS, CDR2 YYNGEE. The DNA of the CDR3 is TGTGCCAGCAGCGTAAACACAGGGGGCACTGAAGCTTTCTTT. Translation: CASSVNTGGTEAFF.

The chain combines TRBV5-4 with TRBJ2-7; D gene unclear. V lost 0 bases and J 3 bases, leaving 4 bases between the germline ends. Germline CDR1 and CDR2: SGHNT and YYREEE (reference sequence). The CDR3 loop spans 12 amino acids. The CDR3 reads CASSLGVYEQYF. In nucleotides, the CDR3 is TGTGCCAGCAGCTTGGGAGTCTACGAGCAGTACTTC.

V usage is TRBV7-8 and J usage is TRBJ1-4; D not resolved. The CDR3 contains 14 residues. The V and J ends lost 6 bases and 7 bases respectively, with 15 bases between them. Germline V gene data show CDR1 as SGHVS and CDR2 as FQNEAQ. CDR3 nucleotide sequence: TGTGCCAGCAGGGGGAGGGATCCTCGTGAAAAACTGTTTTTT. Residues: CASRGRDPREKLFF.

This clone was seen a few times. V and J are TRBV4-1 and TRBJ2-7; 8 bases line up with TRBD2. The junction had 4 bases not matched to a gene; V was cut back by 1 base and J by 2 bases. CDR1 is MGHRA, CDR2 YSYEKL, per germline. The CDR3 consists of 15 residues. The CDR3 region is CASSQGLAGAYEQYF. The CDR3 DNA reads as TGCGCCAGCAGCCAAGGCCTAGCGGGCGCCTACGAGCAGTACTTC.

This chain joins TRBV14 and TRBJ2-7; no clear D gene. V lost 0 bases, J lost 9 bases, and 12 bases lay in between. Germline V CDR1 and CDR2: SGHDN, FVKESK. The CDR3 is 13 amino acids. CDR3 nucleotide sequence: TGTGCCAGCAGCCAAGAACTCTCTACGTCGCAGTACTTC. Encoded protein: CASSQELSTSQYF.

V is TRBV25-1 and J is TRBJ1-3; the match to TRBD1 covers 7 bases. From germline, CDR1 is MGHDK and CDR2 SYGVNS. V trimming: 5 bases; J trimming: 5 bases; junction bases outside the gene matches: 3. There are 13 residues in the CDR3. The CDR3 DNA follows: TGTGCCAGCAGTAGGACAGGCCGAAACACCATATATTTT. Its translation: CASSRTGRNTIYF.

The rearrangement links TRBV6-5 to TRBJ2-5; D may be TRBD2 (5 bases). CDR1 is MNHEY, CDR2 SVGAGI, per germline. CDR3 length: 14 residues. V gave up 6 bases and J gave up 0 bases, with 11 bases separating them. This CDR3 reads CASRRSGNQETQYF. DNA of the CDR3: TGTGCCAGCAGACGGTCGGGGAACCAAGAGACCCAGTACTTC.

The chain employs TRBV19 and TRBJ1-5; 9 bases fit TRBD1. J was trimmed by 7 bases and V by 3 bases; bases with no gene match: 4. The CDR3 spans 14 residues. The germline gives CDR1 LNHDA, CDR2 SQIVND (reference sequence). The DNA for the CDR3 is TGTGCCAGTAGTATCGGACAGGGGTGGCAGCCCCAGCATTTT. Translation gives CASSIGQGWQPQHF. The variable domain in full, completed from reference TRBV19 and TRBJ1-5, reads DGGITQSPKYLFRKEGQNVTLSCEQNLNHDAMYWYRQDPGQGLRLIYYSQIVNDFQKGDIAEGYSVSREKKESFPLTVTSAQKNPTAFYLCASSIGQGWQPQHFGDGTRLSIL.

The chain carries TRBV30 and TRBJ1-2, with D uncertain. V lost 6 bases to trimming and J lost 6 bases, with 11 bases between them. This CDR3 contains 11 residues. The germline gives CDR1 GTSNPN, CDR2 SVGIG (reference sequence). CDR3 residues: CACGLGDGYTF. CDR3 nucleotide sequence: TGTGCCTGCGGACTAGGTGATGGCTACACCTTC.

The rearrangement uses TRBV11-2 and TRBJ2-7; TRBD2 might be the D (5 bases). Germline loops: CDR1 SGHAT, CDR2 FQNNGV. The CDR3 consists of 15 residues. The V end was cut by 3 bases, the J end by 2 bases, with 14 bases between. Here the CDR3 DNA reads TGTGCCAGCAGCTTTCAATTCGGGGAAACCTACGAGCAGTACTTC. Translation gives CASSFQFGETYEQYF.